This T cell receptor (beta chain) was sequenced for a study of T-cell reconstitution after alpha-beta-depleted transplantation in children. A TCRbeta library incorporating unique molecular identifiers was prepared. TCRdb reanalysed the PCR reads using MiXCR and keeps one entry per CDR3 protein. The sample lists roughly 610,000 distinct CDR3 sequences, approximately 10% occurring once. The germline gives CDR1 MDHEN, CDR2 SYDVKM. The length of the CDR3 is 15 residues. With V trimmed by 4 bases and J by 4 bases, 6 bases remained unmatched. This clonotype was observed a few times. The sequenced sample was PBMCs from the stem cell graft donor, obtained from the stem cell graft. The chain has TRBV28 and TRBJ2-7; 11 bases map to TRBD2. This clonotype was obtained from a human donor who donated a stem cell graft to a child with acute myeloid leukemia. The CDR3 DNA sequence: TGTGCCAGCAGTTCCCAGGGACTAGCGGAATACGAGCAGTACTTC. Its protein product is CASSSQGLAEYEQYF.